This note documents a single TCR beta chain sequence. The same CDR3 also results from other DNA sequences found in this sample. These data originate in a study of shared clonotypes between healthy human individuals. Study details: The cohort had a couple of women and a few men, ages 18 to 49.

Approximately 100 million PBMCs per unsorted sample were used for genomic DNA. Original processing methods: Owing to the provision of junction-only sequences devoid of quality scores by immunoSEQ, filtering differed. Sequenced by immunoSEQ multiplex PCR; TCRdb stores in-frame clones only, minus some. That table gives V, J and clone size, and the DNA gave D and trimming. The sample gives hundreds of thousands of clones, less than 80% of which show up once; about an eighth is in the top ten. The CDR3 covers 12 residues. The V gene lost 4 bases and the J gene lost 4 bases, with 8 bases spanning the gap. Germline V lookup: CDR1 LNHDA, CDR2 SQIVND (reference sequence).

Sequencing used PBMCs. The receptor's source is a woman aged 40 to 50 in good health. Some clones in this sample may be carry-over from other donors' samples. The gene calls are TRBV19 and TRBJ2-7, with D unresolved. CDR3 loop: CASSTSSYEQYF. The CDR3 coding sequence is TGTGCCAGTAGTACTTCCTCTTACGAGCAGTACTTC.